Given below is one TCR beta chain in context. Different DNA sequences within this sample yield the same CDR3. The source of the sample is a study of blood T cell repertoires in COVID-19. Study as a whole: COVID-19 samples from acute and convalescent phases originated in the United States, Italy and Spain. Nucleic acid was either cDNA or gDNA, and it came from T cells, B-cell-depleted T cells, or PBMCs.

This CDR3 spans 13 amino acids. Trimming pared 4 bases from V and 1 base from J, leaving 7 bases between. CDR1 LGHDT and CDR2 YNNKEL come from the germline V gene (reference sequence). Original processing methods: Scientists estimated how many nucleated cells there were by amplifying reference gene primers. Sequencing used immunoSEQ multiplex PCR; TCRdb keeps in-frame clones, though not all of them. For V, J and clone size, that table is used; D and trimming come from the DNA. The table records over 150,000 clones, about 85% of them present only once. Followed longitudinally, the Seattle patients had been enrolled during active infection.

Source material: peripheral blood. The clonotype comes from a woman at least 80 years old with COVID-19, enrolled during active disease. The J gene is TRBJ1-1, the V gene TRBV3-1 (or the pseudogene TRBV3-2); D may be TRBD1 (5 bases). The DNA of the CDR3 is TGTGCCAGCAGCCGGGGGGGGAACACTGAAGCTTTCTTT. Its protein product is CASSRGGNTEAFF.